Listed below are T cell receptor beta chains from one sample, sequenced in a study of T cell repertoires in cytomegalovirus infection. One entry per CDR3 protein, called by TCRdb with MiXCR from the reads. The data hold approximately 910,000 distinct CDR3 sequences, with roughly 31% observed a single time. The antigens these receptors bind are not known. The specimen was cultured CD8+ T cells from PBMCs, collected from culture after CMV antigen stimulation. All receptors come from a human donor in good health (CMV status not recorded). Some clones in this sample may be carry-over from other donors' samples. CDR3s include the opening cysteine and the closing phenylalanine or tryptophan. Only some rows state a clone size, as once, few, many or a class for expanded clones.

CDR3,J,V,size
CASSVLAGGSYNEQFF,TRBJ2-1,TRBV5-6,few
CASSTRTGRIWETQYF,TRBJ2-5,TRBV27,NA
CASSLPGREAFF,TRBJ1-1,TRBV12-3/TRBV12-4,many
CASSQSRVSTGELFF,TRBJ2-2,TRBV3-1,once
CASSQELAGLDEQFF,TRBJ2-1,TRBV4-1,NA
CSVDRGRVRGYTF,TRBJ1-2,TRBV29-1,NA
CASSLSQEVLAAEPDTQYF,TRBJ2-3,TRBV27,few
CASSLEGEANQPQHF,TRBJ1-5,TRBV7-9,NA
CASSANRGLDQETQYF,TRBJ2-5,TRBV7-9,NA
CASSIEHWASTEAFF,TRBJ1-1,TRBV19,NA
CSADGLAGDPYEQYF,TRBJ2-7,TRBV20-1,NA
CASSSLRDRIYNEQFF,TRBJ2-1,TRBV27,NA
CASSRFRQDTRIGISVDSPLHF,TRBJ1-6,TRBV6-1,many
CVSSLKGQGRQPQHF,TRBJ1-5,TRBV5-6,NA
CASSSAGLAGRVYQETQYF,TRBJ2-5,TRBV7-7,NA
CASGPPSGAGVVEKLFF,TRBJ1-4,TRBV7-6,NA
CASSRGGTSTDTQYF,TRBJ2-3,TRBV7-6,many
CASRNDSLMVGYGYTF,TRBJ1-2,TRBV5-1,NA
CASSRTGTDDQETQYF,TRBJ2-5,TRBV6-5,few
CASGQGASNVLTF,TRBJ2-6,TRBV27,once
CASSTPLPLNYGYTF,TRBJ1-2,TRBV12-3/TRBV12-4,few
CASSPPRPRGDTQYF,TRBJ2-3,TRBV7-9,few
CASSLSIEGQQYF,TRBJ2-3,TRBV27,NA
CASSMVPSQGNEQFF,TRBJ2-1,TRBV19,NA
CASSWKVWGTDTQYF,TRBJ2-3,TRBV19,NA
CASRRTGFNEKLFF,TRBJ1-4,TRBV5-1,NA
CASTLFSGGRWNEAFF,TRBJ1-1,TRBV4-1,NA
CASREDRGNNQPQHF,TRBJ1-5,TRBV10-2,NA
CASSLRGGEGETQYF,TRBJ2-5,TRBV7-9,NA
CASSSPRGLNYGYTF,TRBJ1-2,TRBV12-3/TRBV12-4,NA
CASSPQGPEQFF,TRBJ2-1,TRBV7-9,NA
CASSDGGAPYNEQFF,TRBJ2-1,TRBV11-2,NA
CASSPADSQETQYF,TRBJ2-5,TRBV10-2,few
CASSLGMAFF,TRBJ1-1,TRBV6-6,NA
CASSFPTSGGERADTQYF,TRBJ2-3,TRBV7-6,few
CASSLDRWGPDTQYF,TRBJ2-3,TRBV7-6,NA